The 32 T cell receptor beta chains listed next were all sequenced from one sample in a study of T-cell memory formation after mild COVID-19. TCRdb itself ran the 5' RACE reads through MiXCR, one entry per CDR3 protein. In the table there are over 120,000 distinct CDR3 sequences, less than 25% of which are singletons. The sample comprised PBMCs or a T cell subset sorted from them (not recorded which). These receptor sequences come from an adult woman who had mild COVID-19 (a few samples of this study predate the infection). Cell type and time point are not known.

This chain links TRBV5-1 with TRBJ2-7; perhaps D is TRBD1 or TRBD2 (5 bases each). Germline V gives CDR1 SGHRS, CDR2 YFSETQ. This CDR3 contains 14 residues. Trimming took 0 bases from V and 3 from J, leaving 10 bases between them. The CDR3 coding sequence is TGCGCCAGCAGCTTGGCGGGGCAGGTCTACGAGCAGTACTTC. Encoded protein: CASSLAGQVYEQYF.

This clonotype was counted between two and nine times. The V call is TRBV21-1, the J call TRBJ1-6. TRBV21-1 is designated a pseudogene. This CDR3 is 17 amino acids long. The CDR3 sequence: CASSRPDRGTYNSPLHF. The CDR3 bases are TGTGCCAGCAGCAGACCGGACAGGGGCACCTATAATTCACCCCTCCACTTT.

The rearrangement joins TRBV4-1 to TRBJ2-3, with D tentatively TRBD1 (5 bases). CDR3 length: 16 residues. V was pared by 4 bases and J by 0 bases, with 14 bases between. CDR1 is MGHRA, CDR2 YSYEKL, per germline. The CDR3 protein is CASSPRQGPSTDTQYF. The CDR3 DNA reads TGCGCCAGCAGCCCACGCCAGGGCCCGAGCACAGATACGCAGTATTTT.

The chain uses TRBV20-1 and TRBJ2-1; 9 bases agree with TRBD2. With V trimmed by 2 bases and J by 9 bases, 8 bases remained unmatched. The CDR3 sequence is 14 residues long. Germline lookup yields CDR1 DFQATT and CDR2 SNEGSKA (reference sequence). Here the CDR3 reads CSARFGGGVTEQFF. DNA of the CDR3: TGCAGTGCTAGATTTGGCGGGGGGGTCACTGAGCAGTTCTTC.

V and J are TRBV4-2 and TRBJ2-7; 8 bases agree with TRBD2. The CDR3 loop spans 15 amino acids. Germline V gives CDR1 LGHNA, CDR2 YNFKEQ. After removal of 0 bases from V and 6 bases from J, the junction contained 7 bases not matched to a gene. The CDR3, as DNA: TGTGCCAGCAGCCAAGAAAGGACTAGCCTCCTCGAGCAGTACTTC. Translation gives CASSQERTSLLEQYF.

The CDR3 DNA reads as TGTGCCAGCAGCCCTGGAAGGCAGCCCCAGCATTTT. It is translated as CASSPGRQPQHF. This chain uses TRBV7-9 with TRBJ1-5, with D unclear. Deletions cut 5 bases from V and 7 bases from J, with 9 bases between. The CDR3 consists of 12 residues. Germline V gives CDR1 SEHNR, CDR2 FQNEAQ (reference sequence).

This rearrangement joins TRBV7-6 to TRBJ2-1; D may be TRBD2 (6 bases). Trimming pared 1 base from V and 2 bases from J, leaving 15 bases between. In germline, CDR1 is SGHVS, CDR2 FNYEAQ. The CDR3 sequence is 17 residues long. The CDR3 DNA is TGTGCCAGCAGCTTAGTGTTGGATGGGGGGACCTACAATGAGCAGTTCTTC. Translated: CASSLVLDGGTYNEQFF.

The gene calls are TRBV2 and TRBJ2-3, with D perhaps given as TRBD1 or TRBD2 (5 bases each). Germline V gives CDR1 SNHLY, CDR2 FYNNEI. The CDR3 is 16 amino acids. V was clipped by 6 bases and J by 5 bases, with 21 bases between them. The CDR3 here is CASRGIQAGRGDTQYF. For the CDR3, the DNA is TGTGCCAGCAGGGGGATCCAGGCAGGGAGAGGAGATACGCAGTATTTT.

This clonotype showed up just a few times. The chain has TRBV6-5 and TRBJ2-7; TRBD1 matches at 11 bases. This CDR3 spans 14 amino acids. Germline V lookup: CDR1 MNHEY, CDR2 SVGAGI. The junction had 7 bases not matched to a gene; V was cut back by 9 bases and J by 3 bases. In nucleotides, the CDR3 is TGTGCCAGTAAGGTCGGGACAGGGGGCTACGAGCAGTACTTC. Translating gives CASKVGTGGYEQYF.

This chain connects TRBV23-1 to TRBJ2-7; D perhaps matches TRBD2 (6 bases). TRBV23-1 is an ORF for which the function is uncertain. V was pared by 0 bases and J by 7 bases, with 19 bases between. There are 16 residues in the CDR3. The CDR3: CASSQSGREVPREQYF. The CDR3 DNA follows: TGCGCCAGCAGTCAATCGGGCAGGGAGGTCCCTCGGGAGCAGTACTTC.

This sequence joins TRBV12-3 or TRBV12-4 and TRBJ2-5; 8 positions agree with TRBD2. This CDR3 is built from 17 residues. J gave up 4 bases and V 6 bases, and 16 bases lay outside the gene matches. CDR3 sequence reads: CASRAPGLGGLGETQYF. Written as DNA, the CDR3 is TGTGCCAGCAGAGCTCCGGGACTAGGAGGGTTGGGAGAGACCCAGTACTTC.

The sample holds a few counts of this clonotype. The chain is built from TRBV7-9 and TRBJ2-1, with TRBD2 identical over 9 bases. Trimming at V came to 4 bases and at J to 10 bases, leaving 11 bases not matched to a gene. This CDR3 has 15 amino acids. The germline CDR1 and CDR2 sequences are SEHNR and FQNEAQ (reference sequence). The chain's CDR3 is CASSSLAGEGTEQFF. The CDR3 nucleotides are TGTGCCAGCAGCTCTTTAGCGGGAGAGGGGACGGAGCAGTTCTTC.

The genes are TRBV7-3 and TRBJ2-1; the match to TRBD2 covers 7 bases. V was pared by 1 base and J by 14 bases, with 8 bases of the junction left unmatched. The CDR3 has 13 amino acids. CDR1 and CDR2 from the germline V gene are SGHTA and FQGTGA. In DNA, the CDR3 is TGTGCCAGCAGCTTAATCGTCGCGGGAGAGGAGTTCTTC. Its translation is CASSLIVAGEEFF.

This clonotype was detected many times. The chain uses TRBV7-2 and TRBJ2-7, with D unresolved. Germline loops: CDR1 SGHTA, CDR2 FQGNSA. Trimming took 5 bases from V and 3 from J, leaving 5 bases between them. The CDR3 spans 11 residues. The CDR3 DNA is TGTGCCAGCAGCCACGGCTACGAGCAGTACTTC. Translation: CASSHGYEQYF.

This clonotype was counted between two and nine times. The CDR3 does not end in the conserved phenylalanine or tryptophan, so this is likely a read error. The DNA is omitted, as the CDR3 cannot be located on it reliably, and the CDR3 follows TCRdb's listing. The CDR3 is CSATPPGRPLAL. The chain is built from TRBV20-1 and TRBJ1-4. 12 amino acids form the CDR3, both terminal residues included. Per germline, CDR1 DFQATT and CDR2 SNEGSKA (reference sequence).

The table lists this clonotype with a few counts. V and J are TRBV15 and TRBJ2-5; 9 bases are a match to TRBD2. In germline, CDR1 is LNHNV, CDR2 YYDKDF (reference sequence). V lost 0 bases, J lost 4 bases, and 3 bases stayed unmatched. The CDR3 sequence is 15 residues long. CDR3 coding DNA: TGTGCCACCAGCAGAGATGCGGGAGGGCCAGAGACCCAGTACTTC. Its protein is CATSRDAGGPETQYF.

The chain joins TRBV12-3 or TRBV12-4 to TRBJ2-5; tentatively, D is TRBD2 (7 bases). This CDR3 is built from 12 residues. Trimming removed 5 bases at V and 12 bases at J, with 16 bases between. CDR3 bases: TGTGCCAGCAGTCTCGAGGGGGGGGCGGAGTACTTC. Its translation: CASSLEGGAEYF.

The chain links TRBV5-6 to TRBJ2-3; 10 bases are shared with TRBD1. V lost 2 bases, J lost 1 base, and 7 bases stayed unmatched. CDR1 is SGHDT and CDR2 is YYEEEE in the germline V gene. This CDR3 has 17 amino acids. CDR3 sequence reads: CASSFRTGGLGTDTQYF. CDR3 in DNA: TGTGCCAGCAGCTTTCGGACAGGGGGGCTTGGCACAGATACGCAGTATTTT.

This clonotype came up a few times. The genes are TRBV5-1 and TRBJ1-1; D remains unclear. CDR3 length: 12 residues. Germline CDR1 reads SGHRS; CDR2 reads YFSETQ. V lost 3 bases to trimming and J lost 5 bases, with 8 bases between them. The CDR3, as DNA: TGCGCCAGCAGCTATCTTGGTACTGAAGCTTTCTTT. Its protein product is CASSYLGTEAFF. The full variable domain, rest sourced from reference TRBV5-1 and TRBJ1-1, is KAGVTQTPRYLIKTRGQQVTLSCSPISGHRSVSWYQQTPGQGLQFLFEYFSETQRNKGNFPGRFSGRQFSNSRSEMNVSTLELGDSALYLCASSYLGTEAFFGQGTRLTVV.

The chain couples TRBV5-1 to TRBJ2-3; 8 positions match TRBD2. Germline V gene data show CDR1 as SGHRS and CDR2 as YFSETQ. This CDR3 comprises 15 residues. Losses at the gene ends were 3 bases for V and 4 bases for J; bases not matched to a gene: 7. This chain's CDR3 is CASSSGLGGPDTQYF. Written as DNA, the CDR3 is TGCGCCAGCAGCTCGGGACTAGGCGGCCCAGATACGCAGTATTTT.

This clonotype was recorded a few times. V usage is TRBV24-1 and J usage is TRBJ2-3; tentative D call: TRBD1 (6 bases). Trimming removed 11 bases from V and 4 bases from J, with 18 bases in between. The CDR3 runs to 14 residues. Germline values: CDR1 KGHDR, CDR2 SFDVKD. CDR3 nucleotides: TGTGCCATTCCGGGACATCCTCGGGCAGATACGCAGTATTTT. It encodes CAIPGHPRADTQYF.

Only a few counts were recorded for this clonotype. This chain joins TRBV4-1 and TRBJ2-3; 10 bases are a match to TRBD2. This CDR3 is built from 17 residues. Germline V gives CDR1 MGHRA, CDR2 YSYEKL. The ends lost 3 bases at V and 2 bases at J; junction bases unmatched: 8. The CDR3 loop is CASSQALAGVPTDTQYF. The CDR3 DNA reads TGCGCCAGCAGCCAGGCTCTAGCGGGGGTTCCCACAGATACGCAGTATTTT.

J is TRBJ2-7 and V is TRBV10-3; TRBD2 matches at 7 bases. With V trimmed by 3 bases and J by 2 bases, 1 base remained unmatched. CDR3 length equals 13 residues. Per germline, CDR1 ENHRY and CDR2 SYGVKD. The CDR3 region is CAISEAGTYEQYF. The CDR3 bases are TGTGCCATCAGTGAAGCGGGGACCTACGAGCAGTACTTC.

The chain carries TRBV6-6 and TRBJ2-1; D is tentatively TRBD1 or TRBD2 (5 bases each). Trimming took off 3 bases at V and 10 bases at J, with 22 bases between the two ends. The CDR3 consists of 16 residues. The V gene's germline CDR1 is MNHNY and CDR2 SVGAGI (reference sequence). In DNA, the CDR3 is TGTGCCAGCAGTTATGGGACCGCCCGGGGAATCGACGAGCAGTTCTTC. This encodes CASSYGTARGIDEQFF.

This clonotype has a handful of counts. This sequence joins TRBV9 and TRBJ2-7; D is unclear. V was clipped by 0 bases and J by 3 bases, with 10 bases between them. The length of the CDR3 is 14 residues. Germline V gene lookup returns CDR1 SGDLS and CDR2 YYNGEE. The CDR3 loop reads CASSVGTALYEQYF. CDR3 bases: TGTGCCAGCAGCGTAGGGACGGCGCTCTACGAGCAGTACTTC. The whole variable domain, remainder taken from reference TRBV9 and TRBJ2-7, is DSGVTQTPKHLITATGQRVTLRCSPRSGDLSVYWYQQSLDQGLQFLIQYYNGEERAKGNILERFSAQQFPDLHSELNLSSLELGDSALYFCASSVGTALYEQYFGPGTRLTVT.

This clonotype was seen a few times. This sequence joins TRBV7-9 and TRBJ2-7, with D tentatively TRBD2 (6 bases). CDR1 is SEHNR and CDR2 is FQNEAQ in the germline V gene (reference sequence). Trimming cost V 5 bases and J 3 bases, with 20 bases left between them. This CDR3 has 16 amino acids. CDR3 DNA sequence: TGTGCCAGCAGCCCGCCCCTAGCGAGGGGTGGCTACGAGCAGTACTTC. It specifies CASSPPLARGGYEQYF. Complete variable domain (other parts from reference TRBV7-9 and TRBJ2-7): DTGVSQNPRHKITKRGQNVTFRCDPISEHNRLYWYRQTLGQGPEFLTYFQNEAQLEKSRLLSDRFSAERPKGSFSTLEIQRTEQGDSAMYLCASSPPLARGGYEQYFGPGTRLTVT.

The chain recombines TRBV27 with TRBJ1-1; a weak D match, TRBD1 (5 bases). V lost 3 bases and J 6 bases, leaving 11 bases between the germline ends. The CDR3 loop spans 13 amino acids. CDR1 and CDR2 from the germline V gene are MNHEY and SMNVEV (reference sequence). The CDR3 loop is CASSFFAGAEAFF. The CDR3 coding sequence is TGTGCCAGCAGTTTTTTCGCGGGGGCTGAAGCTTTCTTT.

This clonotype was found many times. This rearrangement joins TRBV12-3 or TRBV12-4 to TRBJ2-1; no clear D gene. Trimming took off 1 base at V and 9 bases at J, with 10 bases between the two ends. The CDR3 spans 13 residues. This CDR3 reads CASSLDSRLEQFF. CDR3 bases: TGTGCCAGCAGTTTAGATTCCCGGCTTGAGCAGTTCTTC.

The table lists this clonotype with many counts. The chain has TRBV24-1 and TRBJ2-7; D is uncertain. This CDR3 spans 14 amino acids. CDR1 KGHDR and CDR2 SFDVKD come from the germline V gene. V was cut by 5 bases and J by 2 bases, with 12 bases left in between. The DNA of the CDR3 is TGTGCCACCAGTGTCGAAGGCGAAACCTACGAGCAGTACTTC. Encoded protein: CATSVEGETYEQYF.

This clonotype was counted between two and nine times. The chain links TRBV10-3 to TRBJ2-7; 9 bases agree with TRBD1. V lost 9 bases and J lost 1; bases outside the gene matches: 4. This CDR3 contains 13 residues. The germline V gene encodes CDR1 ENHRY and CDR2 SYGVKD. CDR3 bases: TGTGCCATAAGGACAGGGGAGTCCTACGAGCAGTACTTC. It codes for CAIRTGESYEQYF.

In this sample, this clonotype turned up a few times. This rearrangement joins TRBV6-4 to TRBJ2-3, with 9 bases fitting TRBD2. The CDR3 is made up of 14 amino acids. Trimming cost V 4 bases and J 2 bases; bases outside gene matches: 1. Germline CDR1 is MRHNA and CDR2 is SNTAGT. CDR3 nucleotide sequence: TGTGCCAGCAGTGCTAGCGGGGACACAGATACGCAGTATTTT. Amino acids: CASSASGDTDTQYF.

The table lists this clonotype with a few counts. The gene calls are TRBV30 and TRBJ2-7, with TRBD1 matching over 7 bases. This CDR3 has 14 residues. Germline lookup yields CDR1 GTSNPN and CDR2 SVGIG (reference sequence). The J segment lost 1 base and the V segment lost 0 bases, leaving 3 bases of the junction unmatched. CDR3 in amino acids: CAWSVTGESYEQYF. The DNA of the CDR3 is TGTGCCTGGAGTGTAACAGGGGAGTCCTACGAGCAGTACTTC.